A selection of T cell receptor beta chains follows, all from one sample in a study of cytomegalovirus exposure and HLA in healthy donors. Clones were read by immunoSEQ multiplex PCR, and TCRdb kept only the in-frame ones, dropping some. Counted here are about 140,000 clones, roughly 90% occurring once; the ten biggest clones make up around 0.7%. The sequenced sample consisted of PBMCs. These receptors were taken from a man aged 18 to 29 in good health and CMV-seronegative. CDR3s include the opening cysteine and the closing phenylalanine or tryptophan. A D gene is named only where the DNA matches it firmly. Clone size is stated in some rows and not others, as once, few, many or a class when expanded.

size: .; D: TRBD2; J: TRBJ2-5; V: TRBV6-5; DNA: TGTGCCAGCAGTTACTCTTTAGCGGGAGGGGGGGAGACCCAGTACTTC; CDR3: CASSYSLAGGGETQYF
size: once; D: .; J: TRBJ1-4; V: TRBV11-2; DNA: TGTGCCAGCAGCTTGGGCCTACAGAGTGAAAAACTGTTTTTT; CDR3: CASSLGLQSEKLFF
size: .; D: .; J: TRBJ1-5; V: TRBV10-2; DNA: TGCGCCAGCAGTGACAACAGACCCCAGCCCCAGCATTTT; CDR3: CASSDNRPQPQHF
size: .; D: .; J: TRBJ1-1; V: TRBV19; DNA: TGTGCCAGTAGTATGCACCGGGGAGGGACTGAAGCTTTCTTT; CDR3: CASSMHRGGTEAFF
size: .; D: .; J: TRBJ2-1; V: TRBV10-1; DNA: TGCGCCAGCAGTGAAATGGGTCGGGGGAGCTACAATGAGCAGTTCTTC; CDR3: CASSEMGRGSYNEQFF
size: .; D: TRBD1; J: TRBJ1-1; V: TRBV15; DNA: TGTGCCACCAGCAGGATTCCGACAGGGGGCTTTGTTGAAGCTTTCTTT; CDR3: CATSRIPTGGFVEAFF
size: .; D: .; J: TRBJ1-5; V: TRBV30; DNA: TGTGCCTGGAGAGGGGGGGGGAATCAGCCCCAGCATTTT; CDR3: CAWRGGGNQPQHF
size: .; D: TRBD1; J: TRBJ1-2; V: TRBV2; DNA: TGTGCCAGCAACCTAAGGACAGGGGGAGGCTACACCTTC; CDR3: CASNLRTGGGYTF
size: .; D: TRBD2; J: TRBJ2-7; V: TRBV5-1; DNA: TGCGCCAGCAGCTTGGGGCTAGCGGCCAGCTCCTACGAGCAGTACTTC; CDR3: CASSLGLAASSYEQYF
size: .; D: .; J: TRBJ2-2; V: TRBV7-7; DNA: TGTGCCAGCAGCTTAGCGCACGAGGGCGGGGAGCTGTTTTTT; CDR3: CASSLAHEGGELFF
size: .; D: TRBD2; J: TRBJ2-7; V: TRBV5-4; DNA: TGTGCCAGCAGCCCCTATCTAGCGGGGAAAAACGAGCAGTACTTC; CDR3: CASSPYLAGKNEQYF
size: .; D: .; J: TRBJ2-1; V: TRBV9; DNA: TGTGCCAGCAGCGTAGGATGGGCAGGGGGGTCGGGTGAGCAGTTCTTC; CDR3: CASSVGWAGGSGEQFF
size: .; D: TRBD1; J: TRBJ2-1; V: TRBV7-2; DNA: TGTGCCAGCCTGAGAGGGACAGGTACATACAATGAGCAGTTCTTC; CDR3: CASLRGTGTYNEQFF